Below, 26 T cell receptor beta chains from the same sample are listed, as sequenced in a study of T cells in narcolepsy. TCRdb's table, derived via immunoSEQ multiplex PCR, lists solely in-frame clones and lacks some. The data contain about 27,000 clones, about 84% of them seen just once; the ten biggest clones take up nearly 3.5%. Specimen: CD45RA- memory CD4+ T cells from PBMCs. The receptors derive from a human donor with narcolepsy.

V gene TRBV7-2 combines with J gene TRBJ2-1; 11 bases fit TRBD2. From germline, CDR1 is SGHTA and CDR2 FQGNSA. This CDR3 contains 17 residues. With 1 base clipped from V and 8 bases from J, the junction kept 10 bases outside the gene matches. The CDR3 is CASSLDRGSGGADEQFF. The CDR3 DNA follows: TGTGCCAGCAGCTTAGATCGGGGTAGCGGGGGGGCGGATGAGCAGTTCTTC.

The chain has TRBV6-6 and TRBJ2-3; TRBD2 aligns across 7 bases. J was trimmed by 2 bases and V by 6 bases; bases with no gene match: 2. The germline gives CDR1 MNHNY, CDR2 SVGAGI (reference sequence). This CDR3 spans 13 amino acids. The CDR3 coding sequence is TGTGCCAGCAGGGGGGGGACCACAGATACGCAGTATTTT. Translation gives CASRGGTTDTQYF.

The gene calls are TRBV4-2 and TRBJ1-2, with D maybe TRBD1 (5 bases). The CDR3 runs 17 residues. The V and J ends lost 6 bases and 7 bases respectively, with 27 bases between them. The germline V gene encodes CDR1 LGHNA and CDR2 YNFKEQ. The CDR3 sequence: CASRPNSGTKKDGGYTF. CDR3 nucleotides: TGTGCCAGCAGGCCGAATTCGGGGACCAAGAAAGACGGTGGCTACACCTTC.

This chain connects TRBV4-2 to TRBJ2-1, with 7 bases identical to TRBD2. Per the germline V gene, CDR1 is LGHNA and CDR2 is YNFKEQ. CDR3 length: 16 residues. Trimming removed 1 base from V and 2 bases from J; junction bases left unmatched: 5. In DNA form, the CDR3 reads TGTGCCAGCAGCCAAGCCGCGGGGGTGACCTACAATGAGCAGTTCTTC. It codes for CASSQAAGVTYNEQFF.

This sequence joins TRBV7-8 and TRBJ1-2, with unresolved D. This CDR3 has 14 amino acids. From germline, CDR1 is SGHVS and CDR2 FQNEAQ. V lost 0 bases to trimming and J lost 3 bases, with 8 bases between them. CDR3 loop: CASSLARDDYGYTF. The CDR3 nucleotides read TGTGCCAGCAGCTTAGCTAGGGATGACTATGGCTACACCTTC.

The J gene is TRBJ1-2, the V gene TRBV6-5; 7 bases are a match to TRBD1. V shed 5 bases, J shed 0 bases, and the junction held 6 bases outside the gene matches. Germline CDR1 and CDR2: MNHEY and SVGAGI. The CDR3 has 15 amino acids. The CDR3 loop is CASSVRDSANYGYTF. CDR3 nucleotide sequence: TGTGCCAGCAGTGTCCGGGACAGCGCTAACTATGGCTACACCTTC.

The chain recombines TRBV7-9 with TRBJ2-7, with TRBD1 identical over 9 bases. V lost 6 bases to trimming and J lost 6 bases; unmatched junction nucleotides: 12. The CDR3 has 15 amino acids. Germline V gene data show CDR1 as SEHNR and CDR2 as FQNEAQ (reference sequence). This chain's CDR3 is CASRRGQGPSGEQYF. The CDR3 DNA reads as TGTGCCAGCAGACGCGGACAGGGGCCGTCTGGCGAGCAGTACTTC.

The chain combines TRBV15 with TRBJ2-5, with a weak D call TRBD2 (6 bases). Looked up from germline, CDR1 is LNHNV and CDR2 is YYDKDF (reference sequence). Trimming removed 0 bases from V and 5 bases from J, with 10 bases in between. There are 14 residues in the CDR3. CDR3 sequence reads: CATSRDPGRETQYF. The CDR3 bases are TGTGCCACCAGCAGAGATCCAGGGAGGGAGACCCAGTACTTC.

This chain connects TRBV2 to TRBJ2-3; TRBD1 is a possible D gene (6 bases). Trimming pared 8 bases from V and 1 base from J, leaving 28 bases between. The CDR3 is 19 residues long. Germline V gene sequence: CDR1 SNHLY, CDR2 FYNNEI. As DNA, the CDR3 is TGTGCCAGCTGGTCTGGGTTTAGTTGGACAGACTACGGCACAGATACGCAGTATTTT. It codes for CASWSGFSWTDYGTDTQYF.

CDR3 sequence (DNA): TGTGCCAGCAGCGGGGGGGGAGGCCGCGGCTACACCTTC. It translates to CASSGGGGRGYTF. This chain connects TRBV7-2 to TRBJ1-2, with a weak D call TRBD1 (5 bases). V lost 5 bases to trimming and J lost 8 bases, with 15 bases between them. The germline gives CDR1 SGHTA, CDR2 FQGNSA. This CDR3 has 13 residues.

The gene calls are TRBV18 and TRBJ2-2; 9 bases match TRBD2. Germline V gives CDR1 KGHSH, CDR2 LQKENI. CDR3 length: 15 residues. V shed 2 bases, J shed 7 bases, and the junction held 5 bases outside the gene matches. CDR3 in DNA: TGTGCCAGCTCACCAAGCGGGGGGCCGATCGGGGAGCTGTTTTTT. The encoded protein is CASSPSGGPIGELFF.

This clone was observed a few times. V gene TRBV7-3 combines with J gene TRBJ2-2; D may be TRBD1 or TRBD2 (5 bases each). The germline CDR1 and CDR2 sequences are SGHTA and FQGTGA. V was pared by 5 bases and J by 5 bases, with 18 bases between. The CDR3 covers 16 residues. The CDR3 loop is CASSPPGREGTGELFF. CDR3 nucleotide sequence: TGTGCCAGCAGCCCCCCTGGCAGAGAGGGGACCGGGGAGCTGTTTTTT.

The chain employs TRBV27 and TRBJ1-2; D ambiguous. CDR1 is MNHEY, CDR2 SMNVEV, per germline (reference sequence). This CDR3 is 12 amino acids long. Trimming shortened V by 5 bases and J by 4 bases, and 8 bases separated the two germline ends. CDR3 amino acids: CASSTTGYGYTF. CDR3 DNA: TGTGCCAGCAGTACCACGGGCTATGGCTACACCTTC.

V gene TRBV7-9 combines with J gene TRBJ2-1, with 7 bases fitting TRBD2. The CDR3 is 15 amino acids. Germline assignment: CDR1 SEHNR and CDR2 FQNEAQ (reference sequence). V trimming: 3 bases; J trimming: 7 bases; junction bases outside the gene matches: 9. CDR3 bases: TGTGCCAGCAGCTTGGGAGGGGCCGCTAGGAATGAGCAGTTCTTC. It translates to CASSLGGAARNEQFF.

The chain has TRBV4-1 and TRBJ1-2; TRBD1 is a possible D gene (5 bases). V lost 1 base and J lost 4, with 7 bases in between. This CDR3 is 13 amino acids long. From germline, CDR1 is MGHRA and CDR2 YSYEKL. The CDR3 sequence is CASSQGRGYGYTF. In DNA form, the CDR3 reads TGCGCCAGCAGCCAAGGAAGGGGCTATGGCTACACCTTC.

The chain uses TRBV10-3 and TRBJ2-7, with TRBD2 identical over 11 bases. The trim removed 10 bases at V and 0 bases at J, leaving 14 bases unmatched. Germline loops: CDR1 ENHRY, CDR2 SYGVKD. This CDR3 region has 17 residues. The DNA of the CDR3 is TGTGCCACACAGGGGGCGTCTAGCGGGGGGAACTCCTACGAGCAGTACTTC. Translating it yields CATQGASSGGNSYEQYF.

This clone has just a few counts. The chain employs TRBV27 and TRBJ1-6, with D maybe TRBD1 (6 bases). The V end lost 2 bases, the J end lost 10 bases, and 9 bases lay between the germline ends. Germline CDR1 MNHEY, CDR2 SMNVEV (reference sequence). The CDR3 length is 13 residues. Here the CDR3 reads CASSLVRGSPLHF. The CDR3 coding sequence is TGTGCCAGCAGTTTAGTCAGGGGCTCACCCCTCCACTTT.

J is TRBJ1-4 and V is TRBV7-9; D not resolved. This CDR3 is built from 16 residues. Trimming took 4 bases from V and 5 from J, leaving 17 bases between them. CDR1 is SEHNR, CDR2 FQNEAQ, per germline (reference sequence). CDR3 nucleotides: TGTGCCAGCAGCTCAACCTCCCCGGGCCAAAATGAAAAACTGTTTTTT. Its translation: CASSSTSPGQNEKLFF.

In DNA, the CDR3 is TGCGCCAGCAGCTTGGCCCCTGGAAGCACTGAAGCTTTCTTT. Protein sequence: CASSLAPGSTEAFF. The chain carries TRBV5-1 and TRBJ1-1; D remains unclear. Germline loops: CDR1 SGHRS, CDR2 YFSETQ. CDR3 length: 14 amino acids. Trimming removed 0 bases from V and 4 bases from J, with 10 bases in between.

V gene TRBV7-8 combines with J gene TRBJ1-5; D remains ambiguous. The CDR3 is 15 amino acids. Deletions cut 1 base from V and 2 bases from J, with 9 bases between. Germline lookup yields CDR1 SGHVS and CDR2 FQNEAQ. The CDR3 region has the DNA TGTGCCAGCAGCTTAGGGGGTTGGGGCAATCAGCCCCAGCATTTT. Translating gives CASSLGGWGNQPQHF.

This clone was observed a single time. V is TRBV7-6 and J is TRBJ2-1, with D maybe TRBD1 (6 bases). The CDR3 covers 16 residues. V lost 5 bases and J 0 bases, leaving 14 bases between the germline ends. Germline lookup yields CDR1 SGHVS and CDR2 FNYEAQ. CDR3: CASSKRDTSSYNEQFF. The CDR3 DNA follows: TGTGCCAGCAGCAAACGGGACACGAGCTCCTACAATGAGCAGTTCTTC.

The chain joins TRBV5-1 to TRBJ2-7, with D unresolved. The J call is doubtful: the DNA matches TRBJ2-5 better. The germline V gene encodes CDR1 SGHRS and CDR2 YFSETQ. This CDR3 has 13 amino acids. The chain's CDR3 is CASSSGFQETQYF. CDR3 coding DNA: TGCGCCAGCAGCTCAGGTTTCCAAGAGACCCAGTACTTC.

This chain joins TRBV11-3 and TRBJ2-5; TRBD2 matches at 8 bases. Germline CDR1 SGHNT, CDR2 YENEEA. Losses at the gene ends were 3 bases for V and 5 bases for J; bases not matched to a gene: 5. The CDR3 is 14 amino acids. The CDR3 here is CASSFQRGRETQYF. CDR3 bases: TGTGCCAGCAGCTTCCAGCGGGGGAGGGAGACCCAGTACTTC.

The chain recombines TRBV7-9 with TRBJ2-6, with TRBD1 as a possible D gene (5 bases). The germline V gene has CDR1 SEHNR and CDR2 FQNEAQ (reference sequence). This CDR3 has 14 residues. The germline V and J ends were trimmed by 4 bases and 3 bases, with 7 bases remaining between them. The CDR3 coding sequence is TGTGCCAGCAGCTCAGGGTATGGGGCCAACGTCCTGACTTTC. This codes for CASSSGYGANVLTF. The entire variable domain, with the rest obtained from reference TRBV7-9 and TRBJ2-6, is as follows: DTGVSQNPRHKITKRGQNVTFRCDPISEHNRLYWYRQTLGQGPEFLTYFQNEAQLEKSRLLSDRFSAERPKGSFSTLEIQRTEQGDSAMYLCASSSGYGANVLTFGAGSRLTVL.

The genes are TRBV5-8 and TRBJ2-5; D may be TRBD1 (6 bases). The CDR3 is 14 residues long. V lost 4 bases and J 7 bases, leaving 17 bases between the germline ends. Germline V gene sequence: CDR1 SGHTS, CDR2 YDEGEE. The CDR3 DNA follows: TGTGCCAGCAGCCCCGGGACGCGCAGGGGGACCCAGTACTTC. The encoded protein is CASSPGTRRGTQYF.

V gene TRBV6-6 combines with J gene TRBJ1-6; D call uncertain. Germline V CDR1 and CDR2: MNHNY, SVGAGI (reference sequence). The length of the CDR3 is 10 residues. Trimming stripped 11 bases from V and 9 bases from J, with 8 bases between. The CDR3 DNA follows: TGTGCCGTGGGCGGTTCACCCCTCCACTTT. Translation gives CAVGGSPLHF.